This T cell receptor beta chain is drawn from a study of blood T cell repertoires in COVID-19. Study context: Samples of COVID-19 (acute and convalescent) were obtained from the United States, Italy and Spain.

Between the trimmed V and J ends, which lost 5 bases and 0 bases, there was a span of 10 bases. The CDR3 is 14 amino acids. Germline-derived CDR1 and CDR2 are SGHTA and FQGNSA. In the authors' workflow: Amplified reference gene primers provided the basis for estimating nucleated cell counts. Only in-frame clones appear in the TCRdb table, and some are missing; sequencing was by immunoSEQ multiplex PCR. The V and J calls and clone size are taken from that table; D and trimming were inferred from the DNA. The sample shows 300,000 or so clones, roughly 84% of them seen only once. This TCR came from a man aged 45 to 65 with active or convalescent COVID-19. The chain uses TRBV7-2 and TRBJ2-5, with a possible D match to TRBD1 (6 bases). Sequenced material: peripheral blood. The CDR3 DNA follows: TGTGCCAGCAGCCCGGACAGCTACCAAGAGACCCAGTACTTC. Translating it yields CASSPDSYQETQYF.